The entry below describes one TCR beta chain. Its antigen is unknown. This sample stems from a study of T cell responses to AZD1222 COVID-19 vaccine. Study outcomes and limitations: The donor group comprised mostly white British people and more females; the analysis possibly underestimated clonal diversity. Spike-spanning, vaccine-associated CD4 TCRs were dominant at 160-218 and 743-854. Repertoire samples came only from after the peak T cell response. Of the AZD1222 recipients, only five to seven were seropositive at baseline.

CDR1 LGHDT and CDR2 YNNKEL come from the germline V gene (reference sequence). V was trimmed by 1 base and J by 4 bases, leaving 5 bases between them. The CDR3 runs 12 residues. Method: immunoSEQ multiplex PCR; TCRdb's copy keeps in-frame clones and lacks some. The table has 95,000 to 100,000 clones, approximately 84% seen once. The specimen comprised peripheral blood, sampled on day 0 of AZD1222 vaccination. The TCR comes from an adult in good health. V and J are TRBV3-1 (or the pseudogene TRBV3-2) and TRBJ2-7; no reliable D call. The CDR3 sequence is CASSQGQYEQYF. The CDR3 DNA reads TGTGCCAGCAGCCAAGGGCAGTACGAGCAGTACTTC.